This is a list of T cell receptor beta chains from one sample in a study of molecular identifiers for immune sequencing clone quantification. MiXCR, applied by TCRdb to the PCR reads, yields one record per CDR3 protein. The sample lists just over 40,000 distinct CDR3 sequences, more than 20% occurring once. What was sequenced was naive CD8+ T cells from blood, with Jurkat cell RNA spiked in. The receptors were gathered from a human donor in good health. Some libraries in this study had Jurkat cell RNA spiked in. Both conserved end residues are part of each CDR3. Fields, in order: J gene, D gene, clone size, V gene, CDR3 DNA, CDR3 protein. D genes are given only for firm matches. A clone size is listed for some rows: how often the clone was seen (once, few, many), or a class if it is expanded.

J: TRBJ2-7
D: -
size: -
V: TRBV20-1
DNA: TGCAGTGGGTCCCTCGTTGGCGAGCAGTACTTC
CDR3: CSGSLVGEQYF

J: TRBJ1-1
D: -
size: many
V: TRBV7-9
DNA: TGTGCCAGCAGCTTAGCTGTGGGGGACACTGAAGCTTTCTTT
CDR3: CASSLAVGDTEAFF

J: TRBJ1-5
D: -
size: few
V: TRBV4-3
DNA: TGCGCCAGCAGCCAAGATGTCGGCCTCAATCAGCCCCAGCATTTT
CDR3: CASSQDVGLNQPQHF

J: TRBJ2-1
D: -
size: many
V: TRBV4-2
DNA: TGTGCCAGCAGCCAGGAGGACAGTTTTGGCTATGAGCAGTTCTTC
CDR3: CASSQEDSFGYEQFF

J: TRBJ2-1
D: -
size: few
V: TRBV7-9
DNA: TGTGCCAGCAGCTTGGTACAATTAGGAAATGAGCAGTTCTTC
CDR3: CASSLVQLGNEQFF

J: TRBJ2-5
D: -
size: many
V: TRBV18
DNA: TGTGCCAGCTCACCACCGGCGGGAAATGCTCGTAGTCAGACCCAGTACTTC
CDR3: CASSPPAGNARSQTQYF

J: TRBJ2-3
D: -
size: many
V: TRBV20-1
DNA: TGCAGTGCGGTAGTCGAGGCCCTAACAGATACGCAGTATTTT
CDR3: CSAVVEALTDTQYF

J: TRBJ1-1
D: -
size: many
V: TRBV7-9
DNA: TGTGCCAGCAGCTTAGTAGGGCGGAAGAACACTGAAGCTTTCTTT
CDR3: CASSLVGRKNTEAFF

J: TRBJ1-6
D: -
size: many
V: TRBV19
DNA: TGTGCCAGTGAGTGGGGGACGGATAATTCACCCCTCCACTTT
CDR3: CASEWGTDNSPLHF

J: TRBJ2-5
D: -
size: many
V: TRBV12-3/TRBV12-4
DNA: TGTGCCAGCAGCGAGGGGGGGACCCAAGAGACCCAGTACTTC
CDR3: CASSEGGTQETQYF

J: TRBJ2-2
D: -
size: many
V: TRBV6-5
DNA: TGTGCCAGCAGTTACTCAGGGGGGAACACCGGGGAGCTGTTTTTT
CDR3: CASSYSGGNTGELFF

J: TRBJ1-5
D: -
size: medium-sized
V: TRBV6-5
DNA: TGTGCCAGCAGTTACTCGTACCAGGGGATGAGCAATCAGCCCCAGCATTTT
CDR3: CASSYSYQGMSNQPQHF

J: TRBJ2-1
D: TRBD2
size: -
V: TRBV7-2
DNA: TGTGCCAGCAGCCCATTCCAGTGGACTAGCGGGTCCAATGAGCAGTTCTTC
CDR3: CASSPFQWTSGSNEQFF

J: TRBJ2-7
D: TRBD2
size: -
V: TRBV9
DNA: TGTGCCAGCAGCCGCTCCCGAAAGACTAGCGGGGGGCGCCCCGAGCAGTACTTC
CDR3: CASSRSRKTSGGRPEQYF

J: TRBJ1-3
D: -
size: many
V: TRBV4-3
DNA: TGCGCCAGCAGCCAAGATCGCGGCAACCATCCTGGAAACACCATATATTTT
CDR3: CASSQDRGNHPGNTIYF

J: TRBJ2-5
D: -
size: many
V: TRBV29-1
DNA: TGCAGCGTGGATGAATTGCGGCAAGAGACCCAGTACTTC
CDR3: CSVDELRQETQYF

J: TRBJ2-7
D: -
size: -
V: TRBV7-9
DNA: TGTGCCCGCAGCTTAGCGCACCTGGGGTCCGCGCAGTACTTC
CDR3: CARSLAHLGSAQYF

J: TRBJ2-5
D: TRBD2
size: many
V: TRBV10-3
DNA: TGTGCCATCAGTGACGGTCGAGCGGGGGCGGCAGAGACCCAGTACTTC
CDR3: CAISDGRAGAAETQYF

J: TRBJ2-7
D: -
size: many
V: TRBV28
DNA: TGTGCCAGCAGTTTAACGGGCCACTCCTACGAGCAGTACTTC
CDR3: CASSLTGHSYEQYF

J: TRBJ2-5
D: TRBD2
size: many
V: TRBV5-4
DNA: TGTGCCAGCAGCTTTCAGGGAGGAGCGGGGGAGACCCAGTACTTC
CDR3: CASSFQGGAGETQYF

J: TRBJ1-1
D: -
size: many
V: TRBV7-9
DNA: TGTGCCAGCAGCCCGAGTAGACAGACGAACACTGAAGCTTTCTTT
CDR3: CASSPSRQTNTEAFF

J: TRBJ2-6
D: -
size: many
V: TRBV28
DNA: TGTGCCAGCACGGGGGCCAACGTCCTGACTTTC
CDR3: CASTGANVLTF

J: TRBJ2-7
D: -
size: few
V: TRBV2
DNA: TGTGCCAGCAGACCTGAGGCCGTGACCACTGGGGAGCAGTACTTC
CDR3: CASRPEAVTTGEQYF

J: TRBJ2-3
D: -
size: many
V: TRBV19
DNA: TGTGCCAGTATTAGTGACGCCGATACGCAGTATTTT
CDR3: CASISDADTQYF

J: TRBJ2-5
D: -
size: -
V: TRBV13
DNA: TGTGCCAGCAGCTCCTCGGGTCGGAACCAAGAGACCCAGTACTTC
CDR3: CASSSSGRNQETQYF

J: TRBJ2-3
D: TRBD1
size: -
V: TRBV13
DNA: TGTGCCAACAGCTTGGGACAGCTCATAGATACGCAGTATTTT
CDR3: CANSLGQLIDTQYF